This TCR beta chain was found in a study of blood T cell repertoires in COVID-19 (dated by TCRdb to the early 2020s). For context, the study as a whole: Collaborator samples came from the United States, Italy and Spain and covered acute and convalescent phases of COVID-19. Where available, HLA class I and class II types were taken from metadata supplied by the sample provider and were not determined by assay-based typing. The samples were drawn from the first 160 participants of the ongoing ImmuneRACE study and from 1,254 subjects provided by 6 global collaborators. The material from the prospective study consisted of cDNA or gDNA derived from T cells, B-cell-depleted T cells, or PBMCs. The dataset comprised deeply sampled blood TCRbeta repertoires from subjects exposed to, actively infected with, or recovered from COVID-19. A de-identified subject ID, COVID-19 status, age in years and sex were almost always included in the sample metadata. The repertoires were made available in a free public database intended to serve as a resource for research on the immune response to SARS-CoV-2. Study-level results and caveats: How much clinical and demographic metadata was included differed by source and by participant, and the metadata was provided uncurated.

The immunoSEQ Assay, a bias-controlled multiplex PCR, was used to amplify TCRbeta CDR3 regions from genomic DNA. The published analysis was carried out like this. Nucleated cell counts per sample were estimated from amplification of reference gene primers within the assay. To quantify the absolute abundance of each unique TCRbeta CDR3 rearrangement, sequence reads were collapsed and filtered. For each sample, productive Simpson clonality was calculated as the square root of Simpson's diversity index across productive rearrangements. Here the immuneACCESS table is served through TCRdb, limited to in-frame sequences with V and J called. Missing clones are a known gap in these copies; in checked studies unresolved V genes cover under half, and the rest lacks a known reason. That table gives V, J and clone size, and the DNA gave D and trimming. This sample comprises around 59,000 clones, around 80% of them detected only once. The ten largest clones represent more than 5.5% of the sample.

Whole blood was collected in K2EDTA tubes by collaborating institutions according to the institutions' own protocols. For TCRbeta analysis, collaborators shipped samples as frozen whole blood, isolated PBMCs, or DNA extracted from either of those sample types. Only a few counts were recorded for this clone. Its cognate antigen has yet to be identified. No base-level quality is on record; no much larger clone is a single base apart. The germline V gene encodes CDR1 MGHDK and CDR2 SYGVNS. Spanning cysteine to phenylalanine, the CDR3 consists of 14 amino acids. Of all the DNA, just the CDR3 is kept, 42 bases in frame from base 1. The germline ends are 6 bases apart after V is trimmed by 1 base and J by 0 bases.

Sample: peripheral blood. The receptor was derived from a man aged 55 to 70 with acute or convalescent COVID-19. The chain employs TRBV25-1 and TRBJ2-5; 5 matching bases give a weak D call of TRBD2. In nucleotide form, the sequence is TGTGCCAGCAGTGAATCCGGGAACCAAGAGACCCAGTACTTC. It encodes CASSESGNQETQYF.